This T cell receptor (beta chain) was observed in a study of early T cells in non-severe SARS-CoV-2 infection (dated by TCRdb to the early 2020s). A note on the overall study: Because TCR sequencing was done on bulk RNA from unsorted whole blood, the alpha and beta chains could not be paired.

Library method: 5' RACE. Sequencer: NextSeq 500. To correct for sequencing error and PCR bias, the TCR library protocol tagged individual cDNA molecules with unique molecular identifiers. TCR alpha and beta chains were both sequenced, and the abundances of alpha and beta sequences in each sample were closely correlated with each other. Under the source paper's analysis protocol: V gene, J gene and CDR3 annotation of TCR sequences was performed with Decombinator V4. TCRs were defined as expanded if a significant change between any two time points was detected under a Poisson model with p below 0.0001. Abundances of TCRs were expressed as counts per million after normalisation to the total number of TCRs sequenced in each sample. TRAV1-2 paired with TRAJ12, TRAJ20 or TRAJ33 defined MAIT TCRs, while TRAV10 paired with TRAJ18 defined iNKT TCRs. VDJdb, accessed on 1 November 2021, was searched for TCRs annotated for CMV, EBV and SARS-CoV-2, and TCRs annotated for more than one antigen were excluded. The public reads were reprocessed in TCRdb via fastp at Q25 and MiXCR, keeping in-frame beta chains. Under each unique CDR3 protein, matching rows form one entry showing the most common genes and DNA. None of the V and J calls come from the authors' own analysis; TCRdb made them. In all, the sample holds 77,000 or so distinct CDR3 sequences, and about 15% of those were seen once. About 4% of the sample goes to the ten largest clones.

Worth noting for this clonotype: It has no known antigen specificity. Base qualities are not at hand, and no much larger clone is one base apart.

This was a case-control study nested in a cohort of healthcare workers in London, UK, who had nasopharyngeal swab PCR tests and blood samples taken every week. Between 23 and 31 March 2020, the week of the UK lockdown, healthcare workers were enrolled and then followed up weekly for as long as 16 weeks. From its cysteine to its phenylalanine, the CDR3 spans 14 amino acids. Only CDR3 DNA is held: 42 bases, read in frame from base 1. The germline V gene gives CDR1 as MDHEN and CDR2 as SYDVKM. Unmatched junction bases come to 2, with V trimmed by 3 bases and J by 3 bases. Results and caveats for the whole study, not just this receptor: VDJdb matching was skewed toward anti-spike CD8 responses and likely underestimated virus-specific expansions by missing private and CD4 specificities.

The sequence derives from an adult who was a healthcare worker with PCR-confirmed SARS-CoV-2 infection or an uninfected control (not recorded which). Rearrangement joined TRBV28 to TRBJ2-3, with 8 central nucleotides matching TRBD2. Sequencing was performed on whole blood, taken at baseline. The CDR3 here reads CASSFSGKTDTQYF. The DNA sequence reads TGTGCCAGCAGTTTTAGCGGGAAGACAGATACGCAGTATTTT.